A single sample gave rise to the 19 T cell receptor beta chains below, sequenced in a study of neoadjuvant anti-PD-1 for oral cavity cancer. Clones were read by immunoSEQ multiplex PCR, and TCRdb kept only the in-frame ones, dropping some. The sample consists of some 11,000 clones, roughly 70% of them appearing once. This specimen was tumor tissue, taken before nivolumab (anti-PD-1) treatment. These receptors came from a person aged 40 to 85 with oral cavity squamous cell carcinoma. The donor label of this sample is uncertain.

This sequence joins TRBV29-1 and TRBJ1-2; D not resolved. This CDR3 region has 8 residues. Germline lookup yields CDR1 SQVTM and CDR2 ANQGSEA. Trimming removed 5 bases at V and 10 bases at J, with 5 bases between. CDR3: CSVHLYTF. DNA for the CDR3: TGCAGCGTTCACCTCTACACCTTC.

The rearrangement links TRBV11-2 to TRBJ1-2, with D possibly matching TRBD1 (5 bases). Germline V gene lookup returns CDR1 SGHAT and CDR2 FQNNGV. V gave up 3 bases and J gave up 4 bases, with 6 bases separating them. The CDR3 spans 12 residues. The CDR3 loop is CASSFDSYGYTF. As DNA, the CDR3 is TGTGCCAGCAGCTTTGACAGCTATGGCTACACCTTC.

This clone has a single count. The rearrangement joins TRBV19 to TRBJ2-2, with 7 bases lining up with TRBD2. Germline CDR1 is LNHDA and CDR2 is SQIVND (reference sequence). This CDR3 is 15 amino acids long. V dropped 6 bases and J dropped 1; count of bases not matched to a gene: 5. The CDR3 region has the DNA TGTGCCAGTAGGTCTAGCGGCATGAACACCGGGGAGCTGTTTTTT. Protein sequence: CASRSSGMNTGELFF.

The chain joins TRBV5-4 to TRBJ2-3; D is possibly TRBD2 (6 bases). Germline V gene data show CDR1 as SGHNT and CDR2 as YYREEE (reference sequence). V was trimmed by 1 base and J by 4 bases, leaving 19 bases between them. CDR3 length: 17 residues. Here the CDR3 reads CASSLRSGFAYSDTQYF. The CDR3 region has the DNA TGTGCCAGCAGCTTGAGAAGCGGGTTCGCTTATTCAGATACGCAGTATTTT.

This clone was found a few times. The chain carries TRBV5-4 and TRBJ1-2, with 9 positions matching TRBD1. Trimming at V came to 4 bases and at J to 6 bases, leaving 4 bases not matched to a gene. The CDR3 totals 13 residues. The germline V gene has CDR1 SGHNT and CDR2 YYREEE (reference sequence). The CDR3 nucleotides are TGTGCCAGCAGCCCGACAGGGGGTGATGGCTACACCTTC. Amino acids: CASSPTGGDGYTF.

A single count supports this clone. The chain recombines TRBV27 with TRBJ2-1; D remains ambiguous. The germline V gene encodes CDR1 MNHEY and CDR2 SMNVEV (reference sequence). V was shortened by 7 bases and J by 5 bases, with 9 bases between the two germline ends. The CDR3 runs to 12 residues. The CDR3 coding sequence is TGTGCCAGCATGAGCGTACACAATGAGCAGTTCTTC. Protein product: CASMSVHNEQFF.

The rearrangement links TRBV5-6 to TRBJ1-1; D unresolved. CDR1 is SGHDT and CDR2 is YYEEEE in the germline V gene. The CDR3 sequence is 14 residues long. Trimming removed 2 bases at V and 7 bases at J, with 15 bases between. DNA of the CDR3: TGTGCCAGCAGCTTATTCGGTCCTAACTTTGAAGCTTTCTTT. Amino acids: CASSLFGPNFEAFF.

CDR3 sequence (DNA): TGCAGCACTGGGACAGCAAACTATGGCTACACCTTC. Translation gives CSTGTANYGYTF. This chain connects TRBV29-1 to TRBJ1-2; 7 bases are a match to TRBD1. With V trimmed by 8 bases and J by 2 bases, 5 bases remained unmatched. This CDR3 comprises 12 residues. Germline CDR1 reads SQVTM; CDR2 reads ANQGSEA.

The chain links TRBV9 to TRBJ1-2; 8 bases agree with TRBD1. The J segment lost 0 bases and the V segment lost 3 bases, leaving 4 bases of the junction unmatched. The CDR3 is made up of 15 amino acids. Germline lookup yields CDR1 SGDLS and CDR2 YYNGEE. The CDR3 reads CASSAGGQANYGYTF. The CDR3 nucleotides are TGTGCCAGCAGCGCGGGGGGACAGGCTAACTATGGCTACACCTTC.

CDR3 loop: CASSQGQGGEQYF. CDR3 DNA sequence: TGCGCCAGCAGCCAAGGGCAGGGCGGCGAGCAGTACTTC. The J gene is TRBJ2-7, the V gene TRBV5-1, with TRBD1 as a possible D gene (5 bases). The CDR3 has 13 amino acids. From germline, CDR1 is SGHRS and CDR2 YFSETQ. V gave up 4 bases and J gave up 6 bases, with 14 bases separating them.

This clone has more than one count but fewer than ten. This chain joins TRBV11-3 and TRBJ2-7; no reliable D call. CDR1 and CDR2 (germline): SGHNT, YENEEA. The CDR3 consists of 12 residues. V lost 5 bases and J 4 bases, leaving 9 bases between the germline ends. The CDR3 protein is CASSKRKYEQYF. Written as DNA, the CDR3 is TGTGCCAGCAGCAAAAGAAAATACGAGCAGTACTTC.

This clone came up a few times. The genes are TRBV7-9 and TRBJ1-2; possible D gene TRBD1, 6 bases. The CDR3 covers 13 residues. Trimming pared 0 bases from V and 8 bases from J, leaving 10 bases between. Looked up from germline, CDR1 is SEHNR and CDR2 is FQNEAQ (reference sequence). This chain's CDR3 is CASSLAQGWGYTF. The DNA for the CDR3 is TGTGCCAGCAGCTTAGCACAGGGCTGGGGCTACACCTTC.

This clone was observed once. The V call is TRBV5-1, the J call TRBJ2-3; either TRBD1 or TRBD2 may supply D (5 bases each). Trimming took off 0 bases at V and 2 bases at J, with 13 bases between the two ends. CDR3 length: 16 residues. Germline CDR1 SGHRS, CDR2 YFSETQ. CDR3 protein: CASSLARWGNTDTQYF. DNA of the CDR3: TGCGCCAGCAGCTTGGCCCGGTGGGGGAACACAGATACGCAGTATTTT.

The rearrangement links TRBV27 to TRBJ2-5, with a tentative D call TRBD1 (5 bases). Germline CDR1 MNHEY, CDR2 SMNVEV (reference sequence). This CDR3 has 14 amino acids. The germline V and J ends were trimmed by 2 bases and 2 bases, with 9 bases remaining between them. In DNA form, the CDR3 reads TGTGCCAGCAGTTTAGGTAGGGGACAAGAGACCCAGTACTTC. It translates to CASSLGRGQETQYF.

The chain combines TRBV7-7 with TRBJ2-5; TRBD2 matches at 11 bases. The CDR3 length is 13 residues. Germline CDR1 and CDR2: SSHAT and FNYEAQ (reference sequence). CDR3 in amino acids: CSSGGDFPETQYF. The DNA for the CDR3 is TGTAGTAGCGGGGGGGACTTCCCAGAGACCCAGTACTTC.

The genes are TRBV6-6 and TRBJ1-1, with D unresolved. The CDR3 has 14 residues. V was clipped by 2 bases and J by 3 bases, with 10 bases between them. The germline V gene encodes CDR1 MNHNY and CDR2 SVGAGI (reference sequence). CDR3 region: CASSYEEGYTEAFF. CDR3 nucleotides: TGTGCCAGCAGTTACGAGGAAGGGTACACTGAAGCTTTCTTT.

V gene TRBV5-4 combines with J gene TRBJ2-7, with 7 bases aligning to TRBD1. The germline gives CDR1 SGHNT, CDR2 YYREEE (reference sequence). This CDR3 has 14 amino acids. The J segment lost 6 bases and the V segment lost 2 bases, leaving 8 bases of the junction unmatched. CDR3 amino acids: CASSFTVTGAEQYF. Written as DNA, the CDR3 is TGTGCCAGCAGCTTTACGGTAACAGGGGCCGAGCAGTACTTC.

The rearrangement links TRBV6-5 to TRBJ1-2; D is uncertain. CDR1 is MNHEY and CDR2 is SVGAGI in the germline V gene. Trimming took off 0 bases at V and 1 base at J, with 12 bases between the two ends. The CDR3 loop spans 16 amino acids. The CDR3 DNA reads TGTGCCAGCAGTTACTCCCAGTTATTGGGTAACTATGGCTACACCTTC. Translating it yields CASSYSQLLGNYGYTF.

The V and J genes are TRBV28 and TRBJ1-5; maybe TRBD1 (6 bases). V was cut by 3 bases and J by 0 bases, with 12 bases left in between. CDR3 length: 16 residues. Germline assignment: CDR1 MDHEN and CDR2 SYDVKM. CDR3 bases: TGTGCCAGCAGTTTCCCTGGACAGTATAGCAATCAGCCCCAGCATTTT. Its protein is CASSFPGQYSNQPQHF.